This record covers a single T cell receptor (beta chain). Its antigen remains unknown. One end of the junction fails to match germline, which may point to a read error. Each CDR3 protein gets one entry after TCRdb re-called the multiplex PCR reads with MiXCR. The table shows under 250,000 distinct CDR3 sequences, with roughly 32% occurring only once. The data are from a study of breast tumors, draining lymph nodes, adjacent tissues. The germline CDR1 and CDR2 sequences are LNHDA and SQIVND (reference sequence). The CDR3 has 16 amino acids. The lymph nodes were axillary draining lymph nodes from breast cancer patients. Points from the study as a whole: The data were judged consistent with most tumor T cells coming from lymph node and expanding in tumor. Luminal-like breast cancer showed significantly higher tumor–nontumor repertoire similarity than basal-like.

The sample consisted of axillary lymph node tissue. The rearrangement uses TRBV19 and TRBJ2-1, with TRBD2 matching 9 bases. The receptor was derived from a female donor with breast cancer. Some clones in this sample may be carry-over from other donors' samples. The DNA for the CDR3 is TGTGCCAGTAGTAAGCGGGAGGCCAGCTCCTACGATGAGCAATTCTTC. Its protein is CASSKREASSYDEQFF.